Detailed here is one TCR beta chain. The protocol was immunoSEQ multiplex PCR, while the TCRdb copy is restricted to in-frame clones and leaves out a portion. The data show 75,000 to 95,000 clones, with almost 97% seen just once and more than 0.35% held by the top ten. This entry is derived from a study of technical replicates of blood from four donors. CDR1 and CDR2 (germline): SNHLY, FYNNEI. V was clipped by 3 bases and J by 8 bases, with 4 bases between them. The CDR3 has 11 residues. The chain links TRBV2 to TRBJ1-4; D gene ambiguous. The source of this sequence is a human donor in good health. Sequenced material: T cells isolated from PBMCs. Written as DNA, the CDR3 is TGTGCCAGCAGTGACCTCGAAAAACTGTTTTTT. This sequence encodes CASSDLEKLFF. The variable domain in full, with the rest retrieved from reference TRBV2 and TRBJ1-4, is EPEVTQTPSHQVTQMGQEVILRCVPISNHLYFYWYRQILGQKVEFLVSFYNNEISEKSEIFDDQFSVERPDGSNFTLKIRSTKLEDSAMYFCASSDLEKLFFGSGTQLSVL.